This is a list of T cell receptor beta chains from one sample in a study of T-cell reconstitution after alpha-beta-depleted transplantation in children. MiXCR, applied by TCRdb to the PCR reads, yields one record per CDR3 protein. The sample has fewer than 400,000 distinct CDR3 sequences, roughly 22% seen once. Material: PBMCs from the stem cell graft donor, obtained from the stem cell graft. These receptors came from a human donor who donated a stem cell graft to a child with acute myeloid leukemia. CDR3s include the opening cysteine and the closing phenylalanine or tryptophan. The D gene is left open where the match is weak. Clone size, where shown, is once, few, many, or a class for clones that have expanded.

CASSLSASAWDTQYF,TGTGCCAGCAGTTTGTCTGCGTCGGCTTGGGATACGCAGTATTTT,TRBV28,TRBJ2-3,once,.
CASSKGALLPYNEQFF,TGTGCCAGCAGCAAAGGGGCACTACTCCCGTACAATGAGCAGTTCTTC,TRBV21-1,TRBJ2-1,few,.
CASSVLADQETQYF,TGTGCCAGCAGCGTATTAGCGGACCAAGAGACCCAGTACTTC,TRBV9,TRBJ2-5,few,.
CASSYRGENEQYF,TGTGCCAGCAGCTATAGGGGGGAAAACGAGCAGTACTTC,TRBV7-6,TRBJ2-7,.,.
CSAYSGLGTDTQYF,TGCAGTGCTTACTCGGGACTAGGCACAGATACGCAGTATTTT,TRBV20-1,TRBJ2-3,many,TRBD2
CSATRGLDSYNEQFF,TGCAGTGCCACCAGGGGGCTTGACTCCTACAATGAGCAGTTCTTC,TRBV20-1,TRBJ2-1,many,TRBD1
CASTAMIGVSGEQYF,TGTGCCAGCACAGCTATGATTGGGGTTTCGGGTGAGCAGTACTTC,TRBV12-3/TRBV12-4,TRBJ2-7,few,.
CASSSRLAGVNEQFF,TGTGCCAGCAGCTCGCGACTAGCGGGAGTGAATGAGCAGTTCTTC,TRBV7-2,TRBJ2-1,few,TRBD2
CASSENKAGGPHEQYF,TGTGCCAGCAGTGAAAATAAGGCGGGAGGGCCTCACGAGCAGTACTTC,TRBV25-1,TRBJ2-7,few,TRBD2
CSAQNPLRALNQPQHF,TGCAGTGCGCAGAATCCCCTCCGGGCCCTAAATCAGCCCCAGCATTTT,TRBV20-1,TRBJ1-5,few,.
CSVAHRDSSGSYEQYF,TGCAGCGTTGCGCACAGGGACTCTAGCGGGAGTTACGAGCAGTACTTC,TRBV29-1,TRBJ2-7,many,TRBD2
CASTEGAGNTDTQYF,TGTGCCAGCACCGAGGGGGCGGGGAACACAGATACGCAGTATTTT,TRBV9,TRBJ2-3,once,.
CASSSGRTGKQETQYF,TGTGCCAGCAGCTCAGGAAGGACAGGGAAGCAAGAGACCCAGTACTTC,TRBV11-2,TRBJ2-5,.,TRBD1
CASSKQLGGFGNEQFF,TGTGCCAGCAGCAAACAACTAGGCGGTTTTGGGAATGAGCAGTTCTTC,TRBV7-6,TRBJ2-1,.,.
CASSYSAVAYEQYF,TGTGCCAGCAGTTACTCCGCGGTAGCCTACGAGCAGTACTTC,TRBV6-5,TRBJ2-7,.,.
CSARAMGRGPSYEQYF,TGCAGTGCTAGAGCCATGGGGCGGGGCCCCTCCTACGAGCAGTACTTC,TRBV20-1,TRBJ2-7,few,.
CSAREDSYTGELFF,TGCAGTGCTAGAGAGGACAGCTACACCGGGGAGCTGTTTTTT,TRBV20-1,TRBJ2-2,few,.
CASMRLDLFHEQYF,TGTGCCAGCATGAGACTAGATTTATTCCACGAGCAGTACTTC,TRBV27,TRBJ2-7,many,.
CSPGASGTPDYEQYF,TGCAGCCCCGGGGCTAGCGGGACACCTGACTACGAGCAGTACTTC,TRBV29-1,TRBJ2-7,few,TRBD2
CSVGTGSTNNEQFF,TGCAGCGTTGGGACAGGGAGCACCAACAATGAGCAGTTCTTC,TRBV29-1,TRBJ2-1,.,TRBD1
CSTTGTASSYEQYF,TGCAGCACCACCGGGACAGCCTCATCCTACGAGCAGTACTTC,TRBV29-1,TRBJ2-7,.,TRBD1
CASSLLPDRDYEQYF,TGTGCCAGCAGCTTACTCCCGGACAGGGACTACGAGCAGTACTTC,TRBV11-2,TRBJ2-7,.,TRBD1